Below, 10 T cell receptor beta chains from the same sample are listed, as sequenced in a study of T cell responses to AZD1222 COVID-19 vaccine. Some clones are missing from TCRdb's copy, which holds only in-frame ones; the method was immunoSEQ multiplex PCR. The sample gives some 98,000 clones, roughly 90% of which show up once; approximately 12% is in the top ten. The input for sequencing was peripheral blood, taken on day 0 of AZD1222 vaccination. The receptors shown here come from an adult in good health.

This clone was observed once. This chain connects TRBV5-5 to TRBJ1-5; D ambiguous. Between the trimmed V and J ends, which lost 4 bases and 5 bases, there was a span of 10 bases. CDR1 is SGHKS and CDR2 is YYEKEE in the germline V gene (reference sequence). The CDR3 spans 13 residues. The DNA for the CDR3 is TGTGCCAGCAGCCCTCAGATGGATCAGCCCCAGCATTTT. Translating gives CASSPQMDQPQHF.

This clone was observed a few times. The V and J genes are TRBV12-3 or TRBV12-4 and TRBJ1-4; D may be TRBD1 (5 bases). CDR3 length equals 13 residues. V lost 3 bases to trimming and J lost 8 bases, with 10 bases between them. The CDR3 loop reads CASSFAGREKLFF. For the CDR3, the DNA is TGTGCCAGCAGTTTTGCAGGGAGGGAAAAACTGTTTTTT.

CDR3 amino acids: CASSVFGTASSGNTIYF. DNA for the CDR3: TGTGCCAGCAGCGTCTTCGGGACAGCTTCCTCTGGAAACACCATATATTTT. The chain joins TRBV9 to TRBJ1-3; 7 positions match TRBD1. The CDR3 is 17 amino acids. The V and J ends lost 2 bases and 0 bases, in that order; junction bases with no gene match: 8. Germline CDR1 and CDR2: SGDLS and YYNGEE.

V is TRBV10-2 and J is TRBJ2-7; tentatively, D is TRBD1 (7 bases). Deletions cut 0 bases from V and 5 bases from J, with 11 bases between. This CDR3 spans 14 amino acids. In germline, CDR1 is WSHSY, CDR2 SAAADI. CDR3 sequence (DNA): TGCGCCAGCAGTGAGTCGGCCAGGGGGGACGAGCAGTACTTC. This gives the protein CASSESARGDEQYF.

V usage is TRBV5-1 and J usage is TRBJ1-1, with 7 bases aligning to TRBD1. Trimming took 2 bases from V and 2 from J; bases not matched to a gene: 3. Germline V gene sequence: CDR1 SGHRS, CDR2 YFSETQ. The CDR3 extends over 14 amino acids. CDR3 in amino acids: CASSFRTGNTEAFF. In DNA, the CDR3 is TGCGCCAGCAGCTTTAGGACAGGAAACACTGAAGCTTTCTTT.

The CDR3, as DNA: TGTGCCAGCAGCCAACAACCGGGAACCAAGGGCTCTAATTCACCCCTCCACTTT. It translates to CASSQQPGTKGSNSPLHF. The J gene is TRBJ1-6, the V gene TRBV4-2; the D is unclear. The germline V and J ends were trimmed by 2 bases and 6 bases, with 20 bases remaining between them. The CDR3 is made up of 18 amino acids. Germline V gene data show CDR1 as LGHNA and CDR2 as YNFKEQ.

CDR3 DNA: TGTGCCAGCAGCTCCCGGACAGGGCGGGATGGCTACACCTTC. Translating gives CASSSRTGRDGYTF. This chain connects TRBV7-8 to TRBJ1-2, with TRBD1 identical over 8 bases. V lost 4 bases to trimming and J lost 6 bases; unmatched junction nucleotides: 7. This CDR3 region has 14 residues. From germline, CDR1 is SGHVS and CDR2 FQNEAQ. Combining the CDR3 with reference TRBV7-8 and TRBJ1-2 gives the whole variable domain GAGVSQSPRYKVAKRGQDVALRCDPISGHVSLFWYQQALGQGPEFLTYFQNEAQLDKSGLPSDRFFAERPEGSVSTLKIQRTQQEDSAVYLCASSSRTGRDGYTFGSGTRLTVV.

This clone has just a few counts. The chain employs TRBV28 and TRBJ1-2, with 7 bases matching TRBD1. From germline, CDR1 is MDHEN and CDR2 SYDVKM. Trimming took 7 bases from V and 7 from J; bases not matched to a gene: 15. This CDR3 comprises 15 residues. CDR3 DNA sequence: TGTGCCAGCACCTCGTTTGGGGCAGGGGGACTTGGCTACACCTTC. Its translation is CASTSFGAGGLGYTF.

This clone was found a few times. J is TRBJ2-3 and V is TRBV28, with TRBD2 identical over 10 bases. Per the germline V gene, CDR1 is MDHEN and CDR2 is SYDVKM. V shed 8 bases and J 1 base; nucleotides not matched to a gene: 9. The CDR3 covers 16 residues. The CDR3 DNA follows: TGTGCCAGCCGACCGGGAGGGACTAGCGGCACAGATACGCAGTATTTT. Protein sequence: CASRPGGTSGTDTQYF.

In DNA, the CDR3 is TGCGCCAGCAGCTTGGAAGGGGGTGATAATCAGCCCCAGCATTTT. It yields the protein CASSLEGGDNQPQHF. The gene calls are TRBV5-1 and TRBJ1-5; possibly TRBD1 for D (6 bases). CDR1 and CDR2 (germline): SGHRS, YFSETQ. Trimming pared 0 bases from V and 4 bases from J, leaving 11 bases between. CDR3 length: 15 amino acids.